This passage covers 8 T cell receptor beta chains from one sample sequenced in a study of T cells in Graves' hyperthyroidism and ophthalmopathy. Researchers took RNA transcripts and amplified the TCR beta CDR3 regions from them. HTBI primers were employed in a first-round RT-PCR of the TCR CDR3. One entry per CDR3 protein, called by TCRdb with MiXCR from the multiplex PCR reads. The sample has about 690,000 distinct CDR3 sequences, 15% to 20% seen once. Sequencing used blood. All receptors derive from a man aged 50 to 59 with Graves' hyperthyroidism.

This clonotype appeared many times. The chain uses TRBV7-9 and TRBJ2-7, with TRBD2 as a possible D gene (5 bases). V was cut by 7 bases and J by 5 bases, with 12 bases left in between. The length of the CDR3 is 12 residues. Germline V lookup: CDR1 SEHNR, CDR2 FQNEAQ (reference sequence). The CDR3 spells CASTPAGNEQYF. The CDR3 DNA reads TGTGCCAGCACCCCGGCGGGCAACGAGCAGTACTTC.

The rearrangement joins TRBV5-5 to TRBJ2-1; D uncertain. Germline loops: CDR1 SGHKS, CDR2 YYEKEE (reference sequence). Trimming took 3 bases from V and 6 from J, leaving 4 bases between them. This CDR3 is 11 amino acids long. CDR3 in amino acids: CASSWSNEQFF. The CDR3 bases are TGTGCCAGCAGCTGGAGCAATGAGCAGTTCTTC.

As for this clonotype: Given a much more abundant clone one base away, this may be a read error. The gene calls are TRBV25-1 and TRBJ1-2, with D hard to call. The length of the CDR3 is 11 residues. Germline values: CDR1 MGHDK, CDR2 SYGVNS. The V and J ends lost 3 bases and 1 base respectively, with 0 bases between them. The CDR3 loop reads CASSDNYGYTF. The CDR3, as DNA: TGTGCCAGCAGTGATAACTATGGCTACACCTTC.

About this clonotype: The conserved closing phenylalanine or tryptophan is absent in this CDR3, likely reflecting a read error. The CDR3: CASSTGGENTEAFL. The CDR3 nucleotides read TGCGCCAGCAGTACGGGGGGCGAGAACACTGAAGCTTTCCTT. The chain carries TRBV5-1 and TRBJ1-1, with D possibly being TRBD1 (6 bases). The CDR3 sequence is 14 residues long. Trimming stripped 5 bases from V and 1 base from J, with 12 bases between. In germline, CDR1 is SGHRS, CDR2 YFSETQ.

This clonotype was found a few times. The chain joins TRBV7-3 to TRBJ1-1; D may be TRBD1 (6 bases). Germline-derived CDR1 and CDR2 are SGHTA and FQGTGA. The germline V and J ends were trimmed by 4 bases and 5 bases, with 11 bases remaining between them. The CDR3 consists of 13 residues. CDR3 sequence: CASSSQDSTEAFF. The CDR3 DNA follows: TGTGCCAGCAGCTCCCAGGACAGTACTGAAGCTTTCTTT.

The table lists this clonotype with many counts. The DNA of the CDR3 is TGTGCCAGCAGTTTTCCAGGGCTTTATGGCTACACCTTC. Translated, it gives CASSFPGLYGYTF. The chain couples TRBV12-3 or TRBV12-4 to TRBJ1-2, with D possibly being TRBD1 (5 bases). V lost 3 bases, J lost 5 bases, and 10 bases lay in between. The CDR3 is 13 residues long.

The chain is built from TRBV29-1 and TRBJ2-7, with 9 positions matching TRBD1. Trimming at V came to 2 bases and at J to 4 bases, leaving 9 bases not matched to a gene. The germline V gene encodes CDR1 SQVTM and CDR2 ANQGSEA. The CDR3 totals 15 residues. The CDR3 nucleotides are TGCAGCGTTGAAATGTTACAGGGGGCGAAGTACGAGCAGTACTTC. This encodes CSVEMLQGAKYEQYF.

This clonotype was seen a few times. The V and J genes are TRBV5-1 and TRBJ2-1; 10 bases align to TRBD2. The CDR3 has 15 residues. After removal of 3 bases from V and 8 bases from J, the junction contained 8 bases not matched to a gene. CDR1 is SGHRS, CDR2 YFSETQ, per germline. The CDR3 loop is CASSSSGRAVDEQFF. In nucleotides, the CDR3 is TGCGCCAGCAGCTCCAGCGGGAGGGCCGTCGATGAGCAGTTCTTC. The full variable domain, completed using reference TRBV5-1 and TRBJ2-1, is KAGVTQTPRYLIKTRGQQVTLSCSPISGHRSVSWYQQTPGQGLQFLFEYFSETQRNKGNFPGRFSGRQFSNSRSEMNVSTLELGDSALYLCASSSSGRAVDEQFFGPGTRLTVL.